This T cell receptor (beta chain) stems from a study of OX40 agonist ivuxolimab in advanced cancers. On the study more broadly: A history of anti-PD-1, anti-PD-L1 or anti-CTLA-4 therapy was acceptable, and roughly 40% had some.

Broader study findings: No determination was made of the antigen specificity of the expanded peripheral T cells. There was clonal expansion of CD4+ and CD8+ blood T cells by week 6 at 0.1 to 3.0 mg/kg.

It was autoimmune disease history or systemic immunosuppression that excluded patients. This table comes from immunoSEQ multiplex PCR, and its TCRdb copy is limited to in-frame clones, with some not included. The sample shows under 60,000 clones, 85% to 90% of them seen only once. CDR3 length: 14 amino acids. Losses at the gene ends were 5 bases for V and 3 bases for J; bases not matched to a gene: 5. The germline V gene has CDR1 MNHEY and CDR2 SMNVEV (reference sequence). In regard to this clone: Its specificity is not known.

The chain links TRBV27 to TRBJ1-2, with 8 bases identical to TRBD1. The TCR originated in an adult with an advanced solid tumor such as melanoma, head and neck, liver or kidney cancer. This specimen was CD4+ or CD8+ T cells sorted from blood, taken in a trial of the OX40 agonist ivuxolimab. The CDR3 spells CASSNPGGHYGYTF. The CDR3 DNA reads as TGTGCCAGCAGTAACCCAGGGGGCCACTATGGCTACACCTTC.